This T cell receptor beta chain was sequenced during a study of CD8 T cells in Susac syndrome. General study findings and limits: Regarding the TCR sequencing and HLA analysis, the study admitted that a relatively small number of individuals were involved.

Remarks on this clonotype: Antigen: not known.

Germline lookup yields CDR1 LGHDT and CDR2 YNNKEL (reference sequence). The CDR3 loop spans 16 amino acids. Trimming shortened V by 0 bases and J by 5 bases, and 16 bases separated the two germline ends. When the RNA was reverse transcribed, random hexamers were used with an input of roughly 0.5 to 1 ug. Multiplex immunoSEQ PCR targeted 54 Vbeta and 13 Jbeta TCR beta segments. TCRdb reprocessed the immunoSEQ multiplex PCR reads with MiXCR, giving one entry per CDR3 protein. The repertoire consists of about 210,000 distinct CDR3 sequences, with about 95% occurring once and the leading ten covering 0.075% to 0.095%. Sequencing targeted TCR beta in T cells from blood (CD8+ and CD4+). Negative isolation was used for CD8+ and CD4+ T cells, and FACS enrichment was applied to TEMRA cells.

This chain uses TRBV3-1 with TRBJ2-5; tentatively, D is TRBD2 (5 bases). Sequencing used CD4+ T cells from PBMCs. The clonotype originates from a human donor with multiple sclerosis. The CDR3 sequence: CASSQDAAAGGETQYF. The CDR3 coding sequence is TGTGCCAGCAGCCAAGATGCGGCGGCGGGCGGGGAGACCCAGTACTTC.